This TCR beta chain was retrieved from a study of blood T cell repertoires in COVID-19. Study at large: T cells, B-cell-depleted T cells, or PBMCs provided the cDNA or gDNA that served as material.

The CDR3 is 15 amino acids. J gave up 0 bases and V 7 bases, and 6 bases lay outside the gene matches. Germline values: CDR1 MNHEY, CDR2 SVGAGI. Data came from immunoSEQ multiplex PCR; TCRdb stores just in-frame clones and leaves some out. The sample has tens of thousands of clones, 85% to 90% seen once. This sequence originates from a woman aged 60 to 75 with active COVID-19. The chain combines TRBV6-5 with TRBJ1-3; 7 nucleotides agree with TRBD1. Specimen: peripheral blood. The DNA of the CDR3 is TGTGCCAGCACCCCCCAGGGGGGCTCTGGAAACACCATATATTTT. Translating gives CASTPQGGSGNTIYF.